A single count supports the clone carrying this TCR beta chain. These data belong to a study of cytomegalovirus exposure and HLA in healthy donors. Clones were sequenced by immunoSEQ multiplex PCR, and TCRdb holds only the in-frame ones, with some missing. The table has roughly 120,000 clones, 85% to 95% seen once; the top ten hold around 1.2%. V dropped 0 bases and J dropped 4 bases, with 14 bases sitting between them. Germline V gene lookup returns CDR1 WSHSY and CDR2 SAAADI. This CDR3 region has 16 residues. The TCR was taken from a woman younger than 30 in good health and CMV-seronegative. The chain couples TRBV10-2 to TRBJ2-3; a possible D gene is TRBD1 (5 bases). Sequenced input: PBMCs. The CDR3 spells CASSESANRGADTQYF. CDR3 DNA sequence: TGCGCCAGCAGTGAGTCGGCAAATAGGGGCGCAGATACGCAGTATTTT.